The 25 T cell receptor beta chains below come from one sample, sequenced in a study of blood T cell repertoires in COVID-19. Profiling relied on immunoSEQ multiplex PCR, and the TCRdb table lists in-frame clones only, not all of them. The profile shows roughly 200,000 clones, approximately 80% of them singletons. The material sequenced was peripheral blood. These TCRs come from a woman in her 40s with COVID-19, enrolled during active disease.

The chain is built from TRBV19 and TRBJ2-2; TRBD1 matches 9 bases. The CDR3 has 14 amino acids. J was trimmed by 4 bases and V by 7 bases; bases with no gene match: 4. The germline CDR1 and CDR2 sequences are LNHDA and SQIVND (reference sequence). The CDR3 DNA reads TGTGCCAGTACCGGGACAGGGTTCACCGGGGAGCTGTTTTTT. Translated: CASTGTGFTGELFF.

This clone was counted a few times. This chain uses TRBV11-2 with TRBJ2-2; no clear D. Germline lookup yields CDR1 SGHAT and CDR2 FQNNGV. V was cut by 9 bases and J by 8 bases, with 25 bases left in between. There are 16 residues in the CDR3. The DNA of the CDR3 is TGTGCCAGTGCCCCTGTATCTGCCAATTTCGGGGGGGAGCTGTTTTTT. Translated, it gives CASAPVSANFGGELFF.

This chain uses TRBV7-3 with TRBJ2-5; D not resolved. Trimming took 3 bases from V and 4 from J, leaving 9 bases between them. This CDR3 contains 13 residues. Germline values: CDR1 SGHTA, CDR2 FQGTGA. CDR3: CASSFGGLETQYF. In DNA form, the CDR3 reads TGTGCCAGCAGCTTTGGCGGTTTAGAGACCCAGTACTTC.

CDR3 residues: CASSYSTGGKNQPQHF. The CDR3 coding sequence is TGTGCCAGCAGTTACTCCACAGGGGGCAAGAATCAGCCCCAGCATTTT. The rearrangement joins TRBV6-6 to TRBJ1-5, with 9 bases that match TRBD1. In germline, CDR1 is MNHNY, CDR2 SVGAGI (reference sequence). CDR3 size: 16 residues. V was clipped by 0 bases and J by 4 bases; unmatched bases: 4.

The CDR3 DNA follows: TGTGCCAGCAGCTACCCTCTAGGAGGGAAGTACGAGCAGTACTTC. This encodes CASSYPLGGKYEQYF. The chain has TRBV7-9 and TRBJ2-7, with D possibly matching TRBD2 (6 bases). There are 15 residues in the CDR3. Trimming took 4 bases from V and 4 from J, leaving 17 bases between them. The germline CDR1 and CDR2 sequences are SEHNR and FQNEAQ (reference sequence).

CDR3 sequence: CASSFSGGDEQFF. CDR3 coding DNA: TGTGCCAGCAGCTTTAGCGGGGGTGATGAGCAGTTCTTC. The chain combines TRBV5-6 with TRBJ2-1; 9 bases are shared with TRBD2. The CDR3 sequence is 13 residues long. With V trimmed by 2 bases and J by 8 bases, 2 bases remained unmatched. CDR1 is SGHDT, CDR2 YYEEEE, per germline. Combining the CDR3 with reference TRBV5-6 and TRBJ2-1 gives the whole variable domain DAGVTQSPTHLIKTRGQQVTLRCSPKSGHDTVSWYQQALGQGPQFIFQYYEEEERQRGNFPDRFSGHQFPNYSSELNVNALLLGDSALYLCASSFSGGDEQFFGPGTRLTVL.

The rearrangement uses TRBV28 and TRBJ2-1, with 7 nucleotides matching TRBD2. The length of the CDR3 is 13 residues. Trimming removed 6 bases from V and 8 bases from J; junction bases left unmatched: 7. CDR1 is MDHEN, CDR2 SYDVKM, per germline. CDR3 sequence: CASSFGGVDEQFF. CDR3 bases: TGTGCCAGCAGCTTTGGGGGGGTCGATGAGCAGTTCTTC.

This chain joins TRBV11-2 and TRBJ2-7; 8 bases align to TRBD1. Germline V gene sequence: CDR1 SGHAT, CDR2 FQNNGV. The CDR3 spans 15 residues. V shed 1 base and J 6 bases; nucleotides not matched to a gene: 8. CDR3 DNA sequence: TGTGCCAGCAGCTTAGCGAGGACAGGGATTTTCGAGCAGTACTTC. The encoded protein is CASSLARTGIFEQYF.

The chain uses TRBV7-3 and TRBJ2-4; 11 nucleotides agree with TRBD1. Germline V gene sequence: CDR1 SGHTA, CDR2 FQGTGA. This CDR3 has 14 residues. The V gene end was trimmed by 5 bases and the J gene end by 5 bases; junction bases not matched to a gene: 2. The CDR3 nucleotides are TGTGCCAGCAGCCCGGGACAGGGGGAAAACATTCAGTACTTC. This codes for CASSPGQGENIQYF.

This sequence joins TRBV12-5 and TRBJ1-2; TRBD1 matches at 7 bases. Germline-derived CDR1 and CDR2 are LGHNT and FRNRAP. J was trimmed by 6 bases and V by 0 bases; bases with no gene match: 7. This CDR3 region has 15 residues. The CDR3, as DNA: TGTGCTAGTGGTTTGGTAGGAGGGGGCGCGAATGGCTACACCTTC. Protein product: CASGLVGGGANGYTF.

J is TRBJ2-7 and V is TRBV6-5; 8 bases fit TRBD1. The ends lost 0 bases at V and 7 bases at J; junction bases unmatched: 8. This CDR3 spans 15 amino acids. CDR1 is MNHEY, CDR2 SVGAGI, per germline. CDR3 residues: CASSYSTRGRGEQYF. The CDR3 nucleotides read TGTGCCAGCAGTTACTCGACCAGGGGGCGAGGGGAGCAGTACTTC.

The J gene is TRBJ1-5, the V gene TRBV6-1, with TRBD1 matching 10 bases. Trimming took 3 bases from V and 5 from J; bases not matched to a gene: 4. The germline CDR1 and CDR2 sequences are MNHNS and SASEGT. The CDR3 extends over 15 amino acids. Here the CDR3 reads CASSDLGQGYQPQHF. Here the CDR3 DNA reads TGTGCCAGCAGTGATTTGGGACAGGGGTATCAGCCCCAGCATTTT.

The J gene is TRBJ1-1, the V gene TRBV19; TRBD1 matches at 11 bases. The CDR3 sequence is 18 residues long. V lost 3 bases and J lost 1; bases outside the gene matches: 10. Germline lookup yields CDR1 LNHDA and CDR2 SQIVND (reference sequence). The CDR3, as DNA: TGTGCCAGTAGTATCGGGACAGGGGGTGGAAGAGGGAACACTGAAGCTTTCTTT. Protein: CASSIGTGGGRGNTEAFF.

In DNA form, the CDR3 reads TGTGCTAGTGGTTTGATCGCGGGACAGGGGGTCTACGAGCAGTACTTC. Residues: CASGLIAGQGVYEQYF. The chain is built from TRBV12-5 and TRBJ2-7, with TRBD1 matching 11 bases. The CDR3 has 16 residues. Germline V gene sequence: CDR1 LGHNT, CDR2 FRNRAP. J was trimmed by 3 bases and V by 2 bases; bases with no gene match: 6. Supplemented by reference TRBV12-5 and TRBJ2-7, the full variable domain reads DARVTQTPRHKVTEMGQEVTMRCQPILGHNTVFWYRQTMMQGLELLAYFRNRAPLDDSGMPKDRFSAEMPDATLATLKIQPSEPRDSAVYFCASGLIAGQGVYEQYFGPGTRLTVT.

The chain joins TRBV19 to TRBJ1-1; 7 bases match TRBD1. The CDR3 is 17 amino acids. Germline trimming cut 7 bases from V and 0 bases from J; bases unmatched to any gene: 14. Per germline, CDR1 LNHDA and CDR2 SQIVND (reference sequence). The CDR3 protein is CASNPGRGRGVNTEAFF. Here the CDR3 DNA reads TGTGCCAGTAACCCCGGTAGGGGGCGCGGGGTGAACACTGAAGCTTTCTTT.

This CDR3 is CAYLSDRLRRLLAFF. CDR3 nucleotides: TGTGCCTACCTTTCTGACAGGCTGCGTCGGCTATTAGCTTTCTTT. V gene TRBV30 combines with J gene TRBJ1-1, with a weak D call TRBD1 (6 bases). Trimming left V 7 bases short and J 10 bases short, with 28 bases between. CDR3 length equals 15 residues. Looked up from germline, CDR1 is GTSNPN and CDR2 is SVGIG (reference sequence). Complete variable domain (other parts from reference TRBV30 and TRBJ1-1): SQTIHQWPATLVQPVGSPLSLECTVEGTSNPNLYWYRQAAGRGLQLLFYSVGIGQISSEVPQNLSASRPQDRQFILSSKKLLLSDSGFYLCAYLSDRLRRLLAFFGQGTRLTVV.

The rearrangement uses TRBV25-1 and TRBJ1-2; 9 bases map to TRBD1. Germline CDR1 and CDR2: MGHDK and SYGVNS. The CDR3 covers 14 residues. Trimming took 5 bases from V and 4 from J; bases not matched to a gene: 5. The CDR3 reads CASSLRDRAYGYTF. CDR3 coding DNA: TGTGCCAGCAGTCTCCGGGACAGGGCCTATGGCTACACCTTC.

The chain joins TRBV5-6 to TRBJ2-7; D gene ambiguous. The germline V and J ends were trimmed by 1 base and 3 bases, with 8 bases remaining between them. CDR1 is SGHDT, CDR2 YYEEEE, per germline. This CDR3 spans 13 amino acids. The CDR3: CASSLITIYEQYF. The DNA for the CDR3 is TGTGCCAGCAGCTTGATCACAATCTACGAGCAGTACTTC.

The chain combines TRBV10-3 with TRBJ2-1; 8 bases align to TRBD2. The CDR3 extends over 14 amino acids. Per germline, CDR1 ENHRY and CDR2 SYGVKD. CDR3 DNA: TGTGCGGCCATGGCCAGCGGGGGAGTGGATGAGCAGTTCTTC. The encoded protein is CAAMASGGVDEQFF.

The chain couples TRBV5-1 to TRBJ1-6; 8 bases are a match to TRBD1. After removal of 1 base from V and 6 bases from J, the junction contained 6 bases not matched to a gene. The CDR3 extends over 16 amino acids. Germline CDR1 SGHRS, CDR2 YFSETQ. In nucleotides, the CDR3 is TGCGCCAGCAGCTTGACCCGGACAGGGTTTAATTCACCCCTCCACTTT. This codes for CASSLTRTGFNSPLHF.

Only one count was recorded for this clone. The rearrangement uses TRBV5-6 and TRBJ1-4, with 10 bases aligning to TRBD1. The length of the CDR3 is 16 residues. The J segment lost 6 bases and the V segment lost 4 bases, leaving 9 bases of the junction unmatched. CDR1 is SGHDT, CDR2 YYEEEE, per germline. The CDR3 sequence is CASSGETGTGDEKLFF. In nucleotides, the CDR3 is TGTGCCAGCAGCGGGGAAACCGGGACAGGGGATGAAAAACTGTTTTTT.

The chain links TRBV13 to TRBJ1-2; 9 positions match TRBD1. This CDR3 is built from 14 residues. J lost 8 bases, V lost 6 bases, and 10 bases had no gene match. Germline CDR1 PRHDT, CDR2 FYEKMQ (reference sequence). CDR3 sequence: CASSTYRGQEGYTF. The CDR3, as DNA: TGTGCCAGCAGTACATACAGGGGGCAGGAAGGCTACACCTTC.

This chain uses TRBV2 with TRBJ2-7; the match to TRBD1 covers 7 bases. V lost 3 bases to trimming and J lost 6 bases; unmatched junction nucleotides: 5. The CDR3 loop spans 13 amino acids. Looked up from germline, CDR1 is SNHLY and CDR2 is FYNNEI. CDR3 in amino acids: CASSEGQHREQYF. The CDR3 nucleotides are TGTGCCAGCAGTGAGGGACAGCACCGCGAGCAGTACTTC.

The chain combines TRBV12-2 with TRBJ1-1. TRBV12-2 is an annotated pseudogene. This CDR3 comprises 14 residues. The CDR3 here is CASRIRGGGSEAFF. The DNA of the CDR3 is TGTGCAAGTCGCATTAGAGGAGGCGGGTCTGAAGCTTTCTTT.

This sequence joins TRBV15 and TRBJ1-1; no reliable D call. Germline V lookup: CDR1 LNHNV, CDR2 YYDKDF (reference sequence). The germline V and J ends were trimmed by 5 bases and 1 base, with 11 bases remaining between them. The length of the CDR3 is 14 residues. In DNA, the CDR3 is TGTGCCACCAGCGGAAACTCAGGGAACACTGAAGCTTTCTTT. Translated, it gives CATSGNSGNTEAFF.